A single sample gave rise to the 24 T cell receptor beta chains below, sequenced in a study of T cell responses to AZD1222 COVID-19 vaccine. Produced via immunoSEQ multiplex PCR; TCRdb's table is partial and in-frame only. This table holds 130,000 to 150,000 clones, under 95% found once. Material: peripheral blood, obtained on day 0 of AZD1222 vaccination. These receptors were obtained from an adult in good health.

This chain connects TRBV5-1 to TRBJ2-5; D is possibly TRBD1 or TRBD2 (6 bases each). The germline V gene has CDR1 SGHRS and CDR2 YFSETQ. Trimming took 3 bases from V and 3 from J, leaving 12 bases between them. The CDR3 sequence is 14 residues long. CDR3 DNA sequence: TGCGCCAGCAGCTGGGGGCCGGGAGAAGAGACCCAGTACTTC. Translated, it gives CASSWGPGEETQYF. Full variable domain (missing parts from reference TRBV5-1 and TRBJ2-5): KAGVTQTPRYLIKTRGQQVTLSCSPISGHRSVSWYQQTPGQGLQFLFEYFSETQRNKGNFPGRFSGRQFSNSRSEMNVSTLELGDSALYLCASSWGPGEETQYFGPGTRLLVL.

The V and J genes are TRBV19 and TRBJ2-3; D gene ambiguous. The CDR3 has 15 residues. V was clipped by 5 bases and J by 1 base, with 13 bases between them. The germline gives CDR1 LNHDA, CDR2 SQIVND (reference sequence). The CDR3 reads CASSGPLRGTDTQYF. The CDR3 bases are TGTGCCAGTAGTGGGCCCCTTCGGGGCACAGATACGCAGTATTTT. The whole variable domain, filled in from reference TRBV19 and TRBJ2-3, reads DGGITQSPKYLFRKEGQNVTLSCEQNLNHDAMYWYRQDPGQGLRLIYYSQIVNDFQKGDIAEGYSVSREKKESFPLTVTSAQKNPTAFYLCASSGPLRGTDTQYFGPGTRLTVL.

This chain links TRBV3-1 (or the pseudogene TRBV3-2) with TRBJ2-7; D possibly corresponds to TRBD2 (6 bases). Per the germline V gene, CDR1 is LGHDT and CDR2 is YNNKEL (reference sequence). V lost 4 bases and J 2 bases, leaving 21 bases between the germline ends. This CDR3 contains 17 residues. The chain's CDR3 is CASSPKSRDSLTYEQYF. CDR3 nucleotide sequence: TGTGCCAGCAGCCCAAAATCGCGGGACTCCCTAACCTACGAGCAGTACTTC.

The V and J genes are TRBV19 and TRBJ2-2; 11 nucleotides match TRBD1. V dropped 5 bases and J dropped 7; count of bases not matched to a gene: 6. The V gene's germline CDR1 is LNHDA and CDR2 SQIVND (reference sequence). This CDR3 is 15 amino acids long. DNA for the CDR3: TGTGCCAGTAGTGTGGGACAGGGGGTTTTCGGGGAGCTGTTTTTT. Translation gives CASSVGQGVFGELFF.

The chain combines TRBV4-2 with TRBJ2-1; TRBD2 is a possible D gene (6 bases). Trimming took 4 bases from V and 9 from J, leaving 13 bases between them. Germline V CDR1 and CDR2: LGHNA, YNFKEQ. The CDR3 totals 13 residues. CDR3 DNA: TGTGCCAGCAGCCCCCCCCGGGGGACTGAGCAGTTCTTC. Residues: CASSPPRGTEQFF.

The CDR3 DNA follows: TGTGCCATCAGTGAGTGGGCGGGTTTGGGTCAAGAGACCCAGTACTTC. Its protein is CAISEWAGLGQETQYF. V and J are TRBV10-3 and TRBJ2-5, with TRBD2 as a possible D gene (5 bases). The V gene's germline CDR1 is ENHRY and CDR2 SYGVKD. This CDR3 comprises 16 residues. Trimming took 1 base from V and 2 from J, leaving 14 bases between them.

The chain uses TRBV9 and TRBJ1-1; tentatively, D is TRBD1 (5 bases). The CDR3 runs 16 residues. The V end was cut by 0 bases, the J end by 0 bases, with 12 bases between. The V gene's germline CDR1 is SGDLS and CDR2 YYNGEE. The CDR3 reads CASSVASGPMNTEAFF. Here the CDR3 DNA reads TGTGCCAGCAGCGTAGCTTCGGGACCCATGAACACTGAAGCTTTCTTT.

The genes are TRBV5-6 and TRBJ1-1; D ambiguous. There are 15 residues in the CDR3. Trimming stripped 0 bases from V and 2 bases from J, with 11 bases between. Germline CDR1 and CDR2: SGHDT and YYEEEE. CDR3 protein: CASSLGPDTNTEAFF. DNA of the CDR3: TGTGCCAGCAGCTTGGGGCCAGACACAAACACTGAAGCTTTCTTT.

CDR3: CASSQGLVNTIYF. CDR3 nucleotides: TGTGCCAGCAGCCAAGGCCTGGTAAACACCATATATTTT. The chain links TRBV3-1 (or the pseudogene TRBV3-2) to TRBJ1-3; D gene ambiguous. The V end was cut by 1 base, the J end by 6 bases, with 7 bases between. Germline CDR1 LGHDT, CDR2 YNNKEL (reference sequence). The CDR3 has 13 residues.

The chain carries TRBV5-4 and TRBJ2-2; 7 bases are shared with TRBD2. Germline loops: CDR1 SGHNT, CDR2 YYREEE (reference sequence). V dropped 0 bases and J dropped 3; count of bases not matched to a gene: 2. The CDR3 loop spans 15 amino acids. The CDR3 protein is CASSLGTRDTGELFF. CDR3 nucleotide sequence: TGTGCCAGCAGCTTGGGGACTAGGGACACCGGGGAGCTGTTTTTT. Full variable domain (outside the CDR3, taken from reference TRBV5-4 and TRBJ2-2): ETGVTQSPTHLIKTRGQQVTLRCSSQSGHNTVSWYQQALGQGPQFIFQYYREEENGRGNFPPRFSGLQFPNYSSELNVNALELDDSALYLCASSLGTRDTGELFFGEGSRLTVL.

This chain joins TRBV7-9 and TRBJ2-7, with 8 bases identical to TRBD1. The CDR3 sequence is 12 residues long. The junction had 4 bases not matched to a gene; V was cut back by 6 bases and J by 6 bases. CDR1 and CDR2 from the germline V gene are SEHNR and FQNEAQ (reference sequence). This CDR3 reads CASRAQGGEQYF. CDR3 bases: TGTGCCAGCAGGGCACAGGGGGGCGAGCAGTACTTC. The full variable domain, its missing parts supplied by reference TRBV7-9 and TRBJ2-7, is DTGVSQNPRHKITKRGQNVTFRCDPISEHNRLYWYRQTLGQGPEFLTYFQNEAQLEKSRLLSDRFSAERPKGSFSTLEIQRTEQGDSAMYLCASRAQGGEQYFGPGTRLTVT.

The J gene is TRBJ2-3, the V gene TRBV6-2 or TRBV6-3; D unclear. Germline lookup yields CDR1 MNHEY and CDR2 SVGEGT. This CDR3 has 18 residues. With 0 bases removed from V and 0 bases from J, the gap between germline ends came to 16 bases. The CDR3 DNA is TGTGCCAGCAGTTACTCGGTAACTCAGACCTTTAGCACAGATACGCAGTATTTT. This gives the protein CASSYSVTQTFSTDTQYF.

The CDR3 spells CASSQRLAGLNEQFF. The CDR3 DNA reads as TGTGCCAGCAGCCAGAGACTAGCGGGGCTCAATGAGCAGTTCTTC. This chain links TRBV3-1 (or the pseudogene TRBV3-2) with TRBJ2-1; the match to TRBD2 covers 11 bases. The CDR3 runs 15 residues. The V gene end was trimmed by 3 bases and the J gene end by 6 bases; junction bases not matched to a gene: 4. Germline CDR1 and CDR2: LGHDT and YNNKEL (reference sequence).

The rearrangement uses TRBV23-1 and TRBJ2-7; TRBD1 might be the D (5 bases). TRBV23-1 qualifies as an ORF whose function is uncertain. The CDR3 totals 15 residues. V shed 2 bases and J shed 4 bases, with 15 bases lying between them. The CDR3 is CASSQGQNSPYEQYF. The DNA for the CDR3 is TGCGCCAGCAGTCAAGGACAAAACAGTCCATACGAGCAGTACTTC.

CDR3: CASSPTVGAGNTEAFF. As DNA, the CDR3 is TGTGCCAGCAGCCCCACGGTGGGCGCGGGCAACACTGAAGCTTTCTTT. The chain carries TRBV25-1 and TRBJ1-1, with D uncertain. Trimming pared 6 bases from V and 2 bases from J, leaving 19 bases between. This CDR3 is 16 amino acids long. Germline lookup yields CDR1 MGHDK and CDR2 SYGVNS.

The rearrangement uses TRBV4-3 and TRBJ1-2; D not certain. The germline V gene has CDR1 LGHNA and CDR2 YSLEER. Between the trimmed V and J ends, which lost 0 bases and 1 base, there was a span of 9 bases. The CDR3 contains 15 residues. The CDR3: CASSQDSEVNYGYTF. DNA of the CDR3: TGCGCCAGCAGCCAAGATTCGGAAGTTAACTATGGCTACACCTTC.

The chain couples TRBV9 to TRBJ1-1, with a weak D call TRBD1 (5 bases). Trimming cost V 4 bases and J 0 bases, with 16 bases left between them. Looked up from germline, CDR1 is SGDLS and CDR2 is YYNGEE. This CDR3 has 16 residues. CDR3 DNA: TGTGCCAGCAGCCTAGATGGGGGAGGGATGAACACTGAAGCTTTCTTT. As protein: CASSLDGGGMNTEAFF.

The V and J genes are TRBV6-4 and TRBJ2-1, with 8 bases that match TRBD2. The CDR3 runs to 15 residues. Unmatched junction bases numbered 5, after V lost 2 bases and J lost 5 bases. The germline V gene encodes CDR1 MRHNA and CDR2 SNTAGT. The CDR3: CASSDGSGEHNEQFF. The CDR3 DNA follows: TGTGCCAGCAGTGACGGTAGCGGGGAGCACAATGAGCAGTTCTTC.

This chain connects TRBV11-2 to TRBJ2-7; no definite D call. CDR1 is SGHAT and CDR2 is FQNNGV in the germline V gene. The CDR3 extends over 11 amino acids. Trimming stripped 4 bases from V and 6 bases from J, with 7 bases between. The CDR3 loop reads CASSSGPEQYF. For the CDR3, the DNA is TGTGCCAGCAGCTCCGGGCCCGAGCAGTACTTC.

This chain uses TRBV6-5 with TRBJ2-7; D unresolved. The germline V gene has CDR1 MNHEY and CDR2 SVGAGI. The CDR3 contains 13 residues. Trimming took off 4 bases at V and 1 base at J, with 8 bases between the two ends. In DNA, the CDR3 is TGTGCCAGCAGTTTTGGCACTTCCTACGAGCAGTACTTC. This gives the protein CASSFGTSYEQYF.

The chain employs TRBV11-2 and TRBJ1-2; D not certain. The length of the CDR3 is 13 residues. CDR1 and CDR2 from the germline V gene are SGHAT and FQNNGV. V gave up 6 bases and J gave up 8 bases, with 16 bases separating them. CDR3 sequence (DNA): TGTGCCAGCAGTCCCGGACCCCTGTTGGGCTACACCTTC. It specifies CASSPGPLLGYTF.

The genes are TRBV10-3 and TRBJ1-2, with D perhaps TRBD1 (5 bases). Trimming removed 4 bases at V and 5 bases at J, with 14 bases between. This CDR3 spans 14 amino acids. Germline CDR1 and CDR2: ENHRY and SYGVKD. CDR3 residues: CAISGQIETYGYTF. CDR3 nucleotides: TGTGCCATCAGTGGACAGATTGAAACATATGGCTACACCTTC.

This chain links TRBV7-6 with TRBJ2-2, with D possibly being TRBD2 (6 bases). CDR3 length equals 16 residues. Trimming stripped 2 bases from V and 3 bases from J, with 13 bases between. Germline V gives CDR1 SGHVS, CDR2 FNYEAQ. The CDR3 DNA sequence: TGTGCCAGCAGCTTATTTGCCCCGGGGGACACCGGGGAGCTGTTTTTT. As protein: CASSLFAPGDTGELFF.

The genes are TRBV28 and TRBJ1-1; D is unresolved. Trimming removed 6 bases at V and 2 bases at J, with 10 bases between. The CDR3 spans 13 residues. Per the germline V gene, CDR1 is MDHEN and CDR2 is SYDVKM. The CDR3 here is CASRTDINTEAFF. The CDR3 DNA reads as TGTGCCAGCAGGACCGACATTAACACTGAAGCTTTCTTT.